One sample yielded the 32 T cell receptor beta chains listed below, sequenced in a study of control samples from healthy donors and cancer patients. TCRdb keeps only in-frame clones here, not all; method: immunoSEQ multiplex PCR. The data hold 95,000 to 150,000 clones, with roughly 90% observed a single time. The sample consisted of blood. The receptor set was obtained from a woman aged 18-29 years in good health.

The chain employs TRBV7-2 and TRBJ1-3; D gene ambiguous. Germline V gene sequence: CDR1 SGHTA, CDR2 FQGNSA. The CDR3 runs to 15 residues. V was trimmed by 1 base and J by 1 base, leaving 8 bases between them. The CDR3 loop is CASSLDPASGNTIYF. CDR3 in DNA: TGTGCCAGCAGCTTAGATCCAGCTTCTGGAAACACCATATATTTT.

The V call is TRBV7-9, the J call TRBJ2-1, with TRBD1 identical over 10 bases. In germline, CDR1 is SEHNR, CDR2 FQNEAQ (reference sequence). This CDR3 is 18 amino acids long. With V trimmed by 3 bases and J by 5 bases, 13 bases remained unmatched. The CDR3 region has the DNA TGTGCCAGCAGCTTTGGGACAGGGGCCCCCGGTGGGGACAATGAGCAGTTCTTC. Translated, it gives CASSFGTGAPGGDNEQFF.

The CDR3 reads CASRLAGGRTGELFF. CDR3 nucleotide sequence: TGCGCCAGTCGACTAGCGGGGGGCAGGACCGGGGAGCTGTTTTTT. The J gene is TRBJ2-2, the V gene TRBV10-2, with TRBD2 identical over 13 bases. The ends lost 9 bases at V and 5 bases at J; junction bases unmatched: 6. Germline values: CDR1 WSHSY, CDR2 SAAADI. The CDR3 sequence is 15 residues long.

This chain connects TRBV7-9 to TRBJ2-7; the match to TRBD2 covers 11 bases. The CDR3 loop spans 15 amino acids. Per the germline V gene, CDR1 is SEHNR and CDR2 is FQNEAQ (reference sequence). With 5 bases clipped from V and 3 bases from J, the junction kept 6 bases outside the gene matches. The CDR3 DNA reads TGTGCCAGCAGCCATCTTACTAGCGGGGGCTACGAGCAGTACTTC. Its protein product is CASSHLTSGGYEQYF.

The J gene is TRBJ2-3, the V gene TRBV12-5; D gene ambiguous. Germline V gives CDR1 LGHNT, CDR2 FRNRAP. The ends were cut back, 0 bases at V and 1 base at J, with 11 bases in the middle. The CDR3 consists of 16 residues. In nucleotides, the CDR3 is TGTGCTAGTGGTTTGGTAGGGCTAGTTGGCACAGATACGCAGTATTTT. This gives the protein CASGLVGLVGTDTQYF.

The chain joins TRBV15 to TRBJ2-3; 10 nucleotides match TRBD1. The V segment lost 5 bases and the J segment 3 bases; nucleotides outside the gene matches: 20. The CDR3 totals 20 residues. Germline-derived CDR1 and CDR2 are LNHNV and YYDKDF (reference sequence). The CDR3: CATSYLIRDRGLSWTDTQYF. The CDR3 bases are TGTGCCACCAGCTACTTAATCCGGGACAGGGGTCTTAGTTGGACAGATACGCAGTATTTT.

The V call is TRBV24-1, the J call TRBJ2-5, with D possibly matching TRBD1 (5 bases). Germline CDR1 and CDR2: KGHDR and SFDVKD. The V end lost 7 bases, the J end lost 3 bases, and 5 bases lay between the germline ends. The CDR3 spans 11 residues. The chain's CDR3 is CATSREETQYF. CDR3 bases: TGTGCCACCAGCAGGGAAGAGACCCAGTACTTC.

This sequence joins TRBV7-8 and TRBJ1-4; D is unresolved. The CDR3 is made up of 16 amino acids. The germline gives CDR1 SGHVS, CDR2 FQNEAQ. V was clipped by 1 base and J by 8 bases, with 17 bases between them. The CDR3 spells CASSLERMGVVEKLFF. DNA for the CDR3: TGTGCCAGCAGCTTAGAGAGAATGGGAGTGGTGGAAAAACTGTTTTTT. Full variable domain (outside the CDR3, taken from reference TRBV7-8 and TRBJ1-4): GAGVSQSPRYKVAKRGQDVALRCDPISGHVSLFWYQQALGQGPEFLTYFQNEAQLDKSGLPSDRFFAERPEGSVSTLKIQRTQQEDSAVYLCASSLERMGVVEKLFFGSGTQLSVL.

This chain links TRBV5-4 with TRBJ1-1; weak D call: TRBD1 (5 bases). Germline values: CDR1 SGHNT, CDR2 YYREEE (reference sequence). The V end was cut by 0 bases, the J end by 1 base, with 13 bases between. The CDR3 extends over 16 amino acids. The DNA for the CDR3 is TGTGCCAGCAGCTTGGAGGCCACCGGGACGAACACTGAAGCTTTCTTT. The encoded protein is CASSLEATGTNTEAFF.

This clone was counted a single time. V and J are TRBV19 and TRBJ1-1; tentative D call: TRBD1 (6 bases). Trimming stripped 6 bases from V and 2 bases from J, with 13 bases between. Germline V lookup: CDR1 LNHDA, CDR2 SQIVND (reference sequence). CDR3 length: 14 amino acids. CDR3 protein: CASRVQGPNTEAFF. CDR3 DNA: TGTGCCAGTAGGGTCCAGGGGCCAAACACTGAAGCTTTCTTT.

This chain connects TRBV3-1 (or the pseudogene TRBV3-2) to TRBJ1-2; 8 bases agree with TRBD1. The CDR3 has 14 amino acids. Germline assignment: CDR1 LGHDT and CDR2 YNNKEL (reference sequence). V shed 3 bases, J shed 2 bases, and the junction held 2 bases outside the gene matches. The CDR3 region has the DNA TGTGCCAGCAGCCATGGACAGGGCAACTATGGCTACACCTTC. It translates to CASSHGQGNYGYTF.

As to this clone: Compared with germline, one end of the junction differs, possibly owing to a read error. The V call is TRBV6-5, the J call TRBJ1-5; 10 bases line up with TRBD1. The V gene's germline CDR1 is MNHEY and CDR2 SVGAGI. CDR3 length equals 15 residues. The chain's CDR3 is CASKRSGTGDHPQHF. The CDR3 nucleotides read TGTGCCAGCAAAAGGTCGGGGACAGGGGATCATCCCCAGCATTTT.

This sequence joins TRBV6-2 or TRBV6-3 and TRBJ2-1; TRBD2 matches 8 bases. The CDR3 has 16 residues. Germline lookup yields CDR1 MNHEY and CDR2 SVGEGT. V shed 2 bases, J shed 5 bases, and the junction held 8 bases outside the gene matches. For the CDR3, the DNA is TGTGCCAGCAGTTACGTCCCGGGAGGGCCGAACAATGAGCAGTTCTTC. Residues: CASSYVPGGPNNEQFF.

Written as DNA, the CDR3 is TGTGCCAGCAGTCTCCTTCGGGATACGGGTTACAATGAGCAGTTCTTC. Its translation: CASSLLRDTGYNEQFF. This chain connects TRBV28 to TRBJ2-1, with a possible D match to TRBD2 (5 bases). Trimming took 5 bases from V and 4 from J, leaving 18 bases between them. This CDR3 is built from 16 residues. Germline-derived CDR1 and CDR2 are MDHEN and SYDVKM.

The gene calls are TRBV21-1 and TRBJ1-1; the table's D call TRBD1 went unverified against the DNA. TRBV21-1 is deemed a pseudogene. The CDR3 is 16 amino acids. CDR3 region: CASSKGDNRGNTEAFF. The CDR3 coding sequence is TGTGCCAGCAGCAAAGGGGATAACAGGGGGAACACTGAAGCTTTCTTT.

The V gene is TRBV12-3 or TRBV12-4, the J gene TRBJ2-2; unclear D gene. The V gene lost 5 bases and the J gene lost 1 base, with 2 bases spanning the gap. The CDR3 sequence is 12 residues long. The CDR3 DNA follows: TGTGCCAGCAGTCAGAACACCGGGGAGCTGTTTTTT. Its protein product is CASSQNTGELFF.

This CDR3 is CASSQGGSPRGYCEQYF. CDR3 in DNA: TGTGCCAGCAGTCAGGGGGGGTCACCCAGGGGCTACTGCGAGCAGTACTTC. The chain uses TRBV28 and TRBJ2-7; D may correspond to TRBD1 or TRBD2 (7 bases each). The CDR3 has 17 amino acids. V lost 5 bases, J lost 6 bases, and 26 bases lay in between. In germline, CDR1 is MDHEN, CDR2 SYDVKM.

The chain carries TRBV24-1 and TRBJ2-5; tentatively, D is TRBD1 or TRBD2 (5 bases each). Trimming left V 9 bases short and J 7 bases short, with 20 bases between. This CDR3 is built from 14 residues. The germline CDR1 and CDR2 sequences are KGHDR and SFDVKD. Written as DNA, the CDR3 is TGTGCCACCTCGAGGGGCAGATCGGATAGGACCCAGTACTTC. The encoded protein is CATSRGRSDRTQYF.

The chain combines TRBV4-3 with TRBJ1-6; D unresolved. CDR3 length equals 15 residues. The V end lost 3 bases, the J end lost 7 bases, and 13 bases lay between the germline ends. Germline V CDR1 and CDR2: LGHNA, YSLEER. The CDR3 DNA reads TGCGCCAGCAGCCAGACTCCCCCCACAAATTCACCCCTCCACTTT. Its translation is CASSQTPPTNSPLHF.

V is TRBV5-6 and J is TRBJ1-1; D gene ambiguous. V was clipped by 0 bases and J by 7 bases, with 10 bases between them. The CDR3 spans 13 residues. Germline V gene data show CDR1 as SGHDT and CDR2 as YYEEEE. The CDR3 spells CASSLGGVREAFF. CDR3 nucleotides: TGTGCCAGCAGCTTGGGAGGTGTTCGTGAAGCTTTCTTT.

The chain links TRBV7-2 to TRBJ2-3; 9 bases align to TRBD2. The germline V gene encodes CDR1 SGHTA and CDR2 FQGNSA. CDR3 length: 16 residues. The ends lost 0 bases at V and 3 bases at J; junction bases unmatched: 4. The CDR3: CASSLAVTSGTDTQYF. Written as DNA, the CDR3 is TGTGCCAGCAGCTTAGCGGTGACTAGCGGAACAGATACGCAGTATTTT.

The gene calls are TRBV28 and TRBJ1-2; D call uncertain. The germline V and J ends were trimmed by 3 bases and 4 bases, with 3 bases remaining between them. The CDR3 extends over 11 amino acids. CDR1 is MDHEN and CDR2 is SYDVKM in the germline V gene. CDR3 sequence: CASSFPYGYTF. The CDR3 coding sequence is TGTGCCAGCAGTTTTCCCTATGGCTACACCTTC.

The V gene is TRBV19, the J gene TRBJ2-1; 16 bases agree with TRBD2. Germline V gene lookup returns CDR1 LNHDA and CDR2 SQIVND (reference sequence). After removal of 2 bases from V and 8 bases from J, the junction contained 9 bases not matched to a gene. The CDR3 extends over 18 amino acids. CDR3 coding DNA: TGTGCCAGTAGTATATCGTGGGGACTAGCGGGAGGGCCCTATGAGCAGTTCTTC. Its protein is CASSISWGLAGGPYEQFF.

This clone was seen more than once but under ten times. This chain uses TRBV10-1 with TRBJ1-1; no clear D gene. CDR1 and CDR2 from the germline V gene are WNHNN and SYGVQD (reference sequence). The CDR3 spans 13 residues. Between the trimmed V and J ends, which lost 9 bases and 3 bases, there was a span of 14 bases. In DNA, the CDR3 is TGCGCCAGGGAAGACCGGACTCACACTGAAGCTTTCTTT. Residues: CAREDRTHTEAFF.

V gene TRBV24-1 combines with J gene TRBJ2-3, with TRBD2 matching over 11 bases. V dropped 4 bases and J dropped 2; count of bases not matched to a gene: 19. The CDR3 covers 21 residues. CDR1 is KGHDR and CDR2 is SFDVKD in the germline V gene. This CDR3 is CATSDPADVLAGGRHTDTQYF. In nucleotides, the CDR3 is TGTGCCACCAGTGACCCCGCTGACGTGCTAGCGGGGGGCCGTCACACAGATACGCAGTATTTT.

The chain uses TRBV5-1 and TRBJ1-1; 7 bases are shared with TRBD1. CDR3 length: 15 residues. The germline CDR1 and CDR2 sequences are SGHRS and YFSETQ. Trimming took 1 base from V and 3 from J; bases not matched to a gene: 6. CDR3 loop: CASSLKGAGDTEAFF. The CDR3 coding sequence is TGCGCCAGCAGCTTGAAGGGGGCAGGGGACACTGAAGCTTTCTTT.

The CDR3 DNA sequence: TGTGCCAGCAGCTTTGAAAAGACCCAGTACTTC. It yields the protein CASSFEKTQYF. The chain uses TRBV7-9 and TRBJ2-5; no definite D call. In germline, CDR1 is SEHNR, CDR2 FQNEAQ (reference sequence). This CDR3 is built from 11 residues. The V gene lost 3 bases and the J gene lost 6 bases, with 5 bases spanning the gap.

The chain couples TRBV23-1 to TRBJ2-7; the D gene could be TRBD1 or TRBD2 (5 bases each). TRBV23-1 is classed as an ORF, of uncertain function. The length of the CDR3 is 16 residues. Trimming removed 6 bases at V and 2 bases at J, with 20 bases between. CDR3 in DNA: TGCGCCAGCAGACGCACGGGACCGCCTTTCCCCTACGAGCAGTACTTC. Residues: CASRRTGPPFPYEQYF.

The chain couples TRBV28 to TRBJ2-7; perhaps TRBD2 as D (6 bases). CDR3 length: 17 amino acids. The germline gives CDR1 MDHEN, CDR2 SYDVKM. V lost 5 bases to trimming and J lost 3 bases, with 23 bases between them. The CDR3 bases are TGTGCCAGCAGTCCCCTCGGAGGGGAGACGTGGGACTACGAGCAGTACTTC. It encodes CASSPLGGETWDYEQYF.

The count of this clone is one. The rearrangement uses TRBV9 and TRBJ1-5; a possible D gene is TRBD1 (5 bases). The V end lost 10 bases, the J end lost 3 bases, and 17 bases lay between the germline ends. The V gene's germline CDR1 is SGDLS and CDR2 YYNGEE. The CDR3 loop spans 14 amino acids. Written as DNA, the CDR3 is TGTGCCTCGGGGCCCACCCTTGACAATCAGCCCCAGCATTTT. Amino acid sequence: CASGPTLDNQPQHF.

In this sample, this clone turned up once. V gene TRBV7-2 combines with J gene TRBJ2-5, with 7 bases matching TRBD1. There are 17 residues in the CDR3. V lost 5 bases, J lost 1 base, and 13 bases stayed unmatched. The germline V gene encodes CDR1 SGHTA and CDR2 FQGNSA. The DNA of the CDR3 is TGTGCCAGCAGCCAAAACAGGGGTGGTGGCCTCCAAGAGACCCAGTACTTC. This encodes CASSQNRGGGLQETQYF.

This clone was counted once. This chain joins TRBV6-6 and TRBJ2-7; no firm D call. Germline V lookup: CDR1 MNHNY, CDR2 SVGAGI (reference sequence). V gave up 7 bases and J gave up 7 bases, with 11 bases separating them. CDR3 size: 11 residues. CDR3 DNA sequence: TGTGCCAGCATGGGGATCCGGGAGCAGTACTTC. Translating it yields CASMGIREQYF.